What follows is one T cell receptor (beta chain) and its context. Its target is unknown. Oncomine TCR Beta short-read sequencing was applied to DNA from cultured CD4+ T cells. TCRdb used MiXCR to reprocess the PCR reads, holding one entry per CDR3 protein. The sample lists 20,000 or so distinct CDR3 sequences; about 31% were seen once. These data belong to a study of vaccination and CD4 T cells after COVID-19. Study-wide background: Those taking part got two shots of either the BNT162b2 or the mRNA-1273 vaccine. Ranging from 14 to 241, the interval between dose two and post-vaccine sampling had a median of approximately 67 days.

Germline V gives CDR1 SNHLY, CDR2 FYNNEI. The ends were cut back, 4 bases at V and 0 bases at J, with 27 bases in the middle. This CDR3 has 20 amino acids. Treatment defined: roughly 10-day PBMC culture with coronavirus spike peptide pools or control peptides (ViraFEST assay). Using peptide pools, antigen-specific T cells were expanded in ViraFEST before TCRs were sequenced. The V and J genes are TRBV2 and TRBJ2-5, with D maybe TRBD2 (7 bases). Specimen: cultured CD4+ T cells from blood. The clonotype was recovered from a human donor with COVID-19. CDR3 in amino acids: CASSVVAGGPSPMYQETQYF. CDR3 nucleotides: TGTGCCAGCAGTGTAGTAGCCGGGGGGCCCAGCCCAATGTACCAAGAGACCCAGTACTTC.